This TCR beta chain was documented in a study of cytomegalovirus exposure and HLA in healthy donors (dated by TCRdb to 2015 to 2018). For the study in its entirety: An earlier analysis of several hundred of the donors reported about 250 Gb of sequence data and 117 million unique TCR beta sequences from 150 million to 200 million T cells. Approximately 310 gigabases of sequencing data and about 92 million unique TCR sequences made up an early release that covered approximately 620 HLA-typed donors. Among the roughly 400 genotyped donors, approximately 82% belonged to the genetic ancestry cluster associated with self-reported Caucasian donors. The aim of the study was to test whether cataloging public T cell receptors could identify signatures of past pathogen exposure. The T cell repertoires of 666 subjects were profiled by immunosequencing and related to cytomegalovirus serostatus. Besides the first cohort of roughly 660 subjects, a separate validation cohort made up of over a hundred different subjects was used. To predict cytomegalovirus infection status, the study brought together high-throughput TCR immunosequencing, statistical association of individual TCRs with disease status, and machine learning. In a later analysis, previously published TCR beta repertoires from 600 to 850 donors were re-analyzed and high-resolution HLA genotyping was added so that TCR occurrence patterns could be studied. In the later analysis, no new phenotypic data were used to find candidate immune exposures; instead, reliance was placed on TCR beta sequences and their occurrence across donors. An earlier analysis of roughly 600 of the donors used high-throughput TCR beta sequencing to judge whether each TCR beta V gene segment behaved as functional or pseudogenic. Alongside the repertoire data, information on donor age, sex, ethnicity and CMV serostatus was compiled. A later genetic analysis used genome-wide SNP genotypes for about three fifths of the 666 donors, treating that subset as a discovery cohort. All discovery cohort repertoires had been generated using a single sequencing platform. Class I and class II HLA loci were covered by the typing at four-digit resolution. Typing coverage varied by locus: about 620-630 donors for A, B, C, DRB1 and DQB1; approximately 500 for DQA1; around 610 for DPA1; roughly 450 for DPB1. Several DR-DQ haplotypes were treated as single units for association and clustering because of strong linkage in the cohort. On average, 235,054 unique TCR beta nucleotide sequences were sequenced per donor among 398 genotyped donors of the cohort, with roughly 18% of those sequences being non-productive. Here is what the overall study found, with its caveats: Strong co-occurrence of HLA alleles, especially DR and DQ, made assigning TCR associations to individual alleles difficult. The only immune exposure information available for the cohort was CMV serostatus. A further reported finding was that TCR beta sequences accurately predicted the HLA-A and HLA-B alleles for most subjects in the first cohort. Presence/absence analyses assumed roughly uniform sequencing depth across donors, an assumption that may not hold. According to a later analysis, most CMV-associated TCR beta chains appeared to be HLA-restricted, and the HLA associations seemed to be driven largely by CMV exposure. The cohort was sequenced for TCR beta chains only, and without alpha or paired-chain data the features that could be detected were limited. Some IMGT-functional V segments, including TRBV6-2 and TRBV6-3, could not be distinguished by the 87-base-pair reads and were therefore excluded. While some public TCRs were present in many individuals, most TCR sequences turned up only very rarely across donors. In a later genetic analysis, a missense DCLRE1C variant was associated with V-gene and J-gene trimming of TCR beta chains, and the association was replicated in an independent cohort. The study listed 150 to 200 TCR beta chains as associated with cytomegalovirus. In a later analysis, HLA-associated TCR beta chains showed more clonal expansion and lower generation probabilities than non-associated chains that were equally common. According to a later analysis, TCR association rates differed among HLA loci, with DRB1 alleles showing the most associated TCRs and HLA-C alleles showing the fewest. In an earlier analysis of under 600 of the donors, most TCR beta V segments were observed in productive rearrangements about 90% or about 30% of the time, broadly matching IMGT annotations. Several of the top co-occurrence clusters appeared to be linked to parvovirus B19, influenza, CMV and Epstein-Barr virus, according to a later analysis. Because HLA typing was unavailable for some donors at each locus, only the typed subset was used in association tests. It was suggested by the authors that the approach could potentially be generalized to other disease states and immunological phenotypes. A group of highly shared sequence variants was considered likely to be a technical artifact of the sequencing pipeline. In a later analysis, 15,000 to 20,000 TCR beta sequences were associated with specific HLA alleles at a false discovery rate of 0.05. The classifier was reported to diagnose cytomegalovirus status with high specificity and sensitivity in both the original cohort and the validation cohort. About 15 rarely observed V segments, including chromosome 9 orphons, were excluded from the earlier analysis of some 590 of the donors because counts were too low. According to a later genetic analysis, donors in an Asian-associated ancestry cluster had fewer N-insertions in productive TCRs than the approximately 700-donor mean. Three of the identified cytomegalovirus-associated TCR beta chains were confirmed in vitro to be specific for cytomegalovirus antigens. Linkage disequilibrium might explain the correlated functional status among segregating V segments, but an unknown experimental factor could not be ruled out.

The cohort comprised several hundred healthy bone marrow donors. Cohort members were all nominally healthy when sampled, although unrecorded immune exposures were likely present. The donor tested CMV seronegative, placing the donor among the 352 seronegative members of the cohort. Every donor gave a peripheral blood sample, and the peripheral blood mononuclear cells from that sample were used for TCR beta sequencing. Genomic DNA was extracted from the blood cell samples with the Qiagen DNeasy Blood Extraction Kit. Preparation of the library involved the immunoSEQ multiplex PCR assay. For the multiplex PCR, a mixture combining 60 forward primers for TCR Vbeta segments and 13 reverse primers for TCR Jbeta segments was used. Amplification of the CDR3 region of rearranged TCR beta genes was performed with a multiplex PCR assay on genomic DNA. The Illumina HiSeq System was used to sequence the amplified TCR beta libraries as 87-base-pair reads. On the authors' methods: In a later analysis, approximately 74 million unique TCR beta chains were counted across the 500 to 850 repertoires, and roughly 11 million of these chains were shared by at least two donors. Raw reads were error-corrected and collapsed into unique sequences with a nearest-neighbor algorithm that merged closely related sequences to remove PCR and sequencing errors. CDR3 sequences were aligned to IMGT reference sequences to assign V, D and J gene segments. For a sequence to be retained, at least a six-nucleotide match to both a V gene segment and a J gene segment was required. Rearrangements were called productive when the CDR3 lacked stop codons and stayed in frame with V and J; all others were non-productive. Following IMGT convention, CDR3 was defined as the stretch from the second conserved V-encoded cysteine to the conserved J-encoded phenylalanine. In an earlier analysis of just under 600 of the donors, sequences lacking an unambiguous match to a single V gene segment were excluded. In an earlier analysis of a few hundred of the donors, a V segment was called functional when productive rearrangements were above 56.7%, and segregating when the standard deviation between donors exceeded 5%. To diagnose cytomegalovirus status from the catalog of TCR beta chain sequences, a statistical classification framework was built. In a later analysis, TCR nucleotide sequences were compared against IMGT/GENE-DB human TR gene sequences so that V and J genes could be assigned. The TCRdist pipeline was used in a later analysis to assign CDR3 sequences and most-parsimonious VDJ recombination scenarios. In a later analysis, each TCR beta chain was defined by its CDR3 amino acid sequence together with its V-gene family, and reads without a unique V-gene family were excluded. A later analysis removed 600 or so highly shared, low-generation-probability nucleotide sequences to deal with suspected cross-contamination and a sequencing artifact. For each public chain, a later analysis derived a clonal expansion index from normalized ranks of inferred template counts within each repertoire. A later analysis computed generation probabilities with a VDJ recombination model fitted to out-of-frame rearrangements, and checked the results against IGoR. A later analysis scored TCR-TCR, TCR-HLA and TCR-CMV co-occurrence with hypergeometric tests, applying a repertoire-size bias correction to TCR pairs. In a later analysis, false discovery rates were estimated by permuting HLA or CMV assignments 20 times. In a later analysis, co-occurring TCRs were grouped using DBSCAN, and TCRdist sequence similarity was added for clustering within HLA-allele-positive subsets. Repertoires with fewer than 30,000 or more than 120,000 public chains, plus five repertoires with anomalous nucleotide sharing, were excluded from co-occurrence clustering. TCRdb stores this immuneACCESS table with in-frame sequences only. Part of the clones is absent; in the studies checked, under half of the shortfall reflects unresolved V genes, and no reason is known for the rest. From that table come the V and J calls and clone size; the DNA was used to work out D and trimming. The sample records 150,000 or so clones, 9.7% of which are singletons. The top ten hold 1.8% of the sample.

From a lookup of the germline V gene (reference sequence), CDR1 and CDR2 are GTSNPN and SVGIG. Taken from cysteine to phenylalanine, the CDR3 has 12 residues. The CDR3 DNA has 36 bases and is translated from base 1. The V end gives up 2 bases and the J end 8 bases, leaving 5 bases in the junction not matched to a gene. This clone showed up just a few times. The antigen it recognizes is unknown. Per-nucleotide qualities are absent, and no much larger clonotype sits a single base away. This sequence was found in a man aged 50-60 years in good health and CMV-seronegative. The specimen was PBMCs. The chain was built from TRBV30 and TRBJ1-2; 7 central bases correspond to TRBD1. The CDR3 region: CAWSFRQGGYTF. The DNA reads TGTGCCTGGAGTTTCCGACAGGGCGGCTACACCTTC.